The 31 T cell receptor beta chains below come from one sample, sequenced in a study of neoadjuvant nivolumab and ipilimumab in lung cancer (TCRdb year 2020). Libraries were made using the immunoSEQ multiplex PCR assay. TCRdb obtained this table from immuneACCESS and retained in-frame rearrangements with V and J assigned. These tables miss some clones; where compared with another copy, unresolved V genes account for less than half of the shortfall, and the remainder is unexplained. The sample contains about 12,000 clones, approximately 94% of them found a single time. Together, the top ten hold about 2.7% of the sample. This sample's time point label indicates: at surgical resection after neoadjuvant nivolumab +/- ipilimumab. This specimen was peripheral blood, taken after neoadjuvant nivolumab, alone or with ipilimumab, at or shortly before surgery. These TCRs come from an adult with non-small cell lung cancer.

The chain links TRBV11-2 to TRBJ2-1; D uncertain. The germline CDR1 and CDR2 sequences are SGHAT and FQNNGV. The CDR3 has 17 residues. V lost 5 bases to trimming and J lost 10 bases, with 27 bases between them. CDR3 sequence (DNA): TGTGCCAGCAGCCGCTATAATCCGCGGTTTATAGAGCAGGAGCAGTTCTTC. As protein: CASSRYNPRFIEQEQFF.

This clone was picked up one time. The rearrangement joins TRBV6-4 to TRBJ1-2; possible D gene TRBD1, 5 bases. Germline V lookup: CDR1 MRHNA, CDR2 SNTAGT. CDR3 size: 14 residues. V lost 0 bases to trimming and J lost 4 bases, with 9 bases between them. The CDR3 DNA is TGTGCCAGCAGTGACTCAGCCAGGGCCTATGGCTACACCTTC. Translating it yields CASSDSARAYGYTF.

V is TRBV4-1 and J is TRBJ2-5; TRBD1 is a possible D gene (6 bases). CDR3 length equals 16 residues. Trimming cost V 1 base and J 5 bases, with 17 bases left between them. Germline V gene sequence: CDR1 MGHRA, CDR2 YSYEKL. The CDR3 is CASSQVTGTLKETQYF. CDR3 DNA sequence: TGCGCCAGCAGCCAAGTTACAGGGACGCTTAAGGAGACCCAGTACTTC.

The V gene is TRBV9, the J gene TRBJ2-5, with D uncertain. The germline V gene encodes CDR1 SGDLS and CDR2 YYNGEE. The CDR3 is 13 amino acids. Trimming pared 3 bases from V and 2 bases from J, leaving 8 bases between. CDR3 nucleotide sequence: TGTGCCAGCAGCGCCGACGGGCAAGAGACCCAGTACTTC. It is translated as CASSADGQETQYF.

The rearrangement joins TRBV5-1 to TRBJ2-7; no clear D gene. With 1 base removed from V and 0 bases from J, the gap between germline ends came to 5 bases. Germline V lookup: CDR1 SGHRS, CDR2 YFSETQ. This CDR3 spans 13 amino acids. The CDR3 here is CASSLSSSYEQYF. For the CDR3, the DNA is TGCGCCAGCAGCTTGTCTAGCTCCTACGAGCAGTACTTC. Filled out from reference TRBV5-1 and TRBJ2-7, the complete variable domain reads KAGVTQTPRYLIKTRGQQVTLSCSPISGHRSVSWYQQTPGQGLQFLFEYFSETQRNKGNFPGRFSGRQFSNSRSEMNVSTLELGDSALYLCASSLSSSYEQYFGPGTRLTVT.

The chain employs TRBV6-5 and TRBJ2-4; possibly TRBD1 or TRBD2 for D (6 bases each). The CDR3 covers 16 residues. Trimming removed 2 bases at V and 1 base at J, with 12 bases between. Per the germline V gene, CDR1 is MNHEY and CDR2 is SVGAGI. For the CDR3, the DNA is TGTGCCAGCAGTTACAGGGGGGTTGGGGCCAAAAACATTCAGTACTTC. This encodes CASSYRGVGAKNIQYF.

This chain connects TRBV30 to TRBJ2-7; D may correspond to TRBD1 or TRBD2 (5 bases each). From germline, CDR1 is GTSNPN and CDR2 SVGIG (reference sequence). The CDR3 sequence is 13 residues long. V lost 4 bases, J lost 4 bases, and 14 bases lay in between. For the CDR3, the DNA is TGTGCCTGGATGGGGGAGCCACAATACGAGCAGTACTTC. It encodes CAWMGEPQYEQYF.

The J gene is TRBJ2-1, the V gene TRBV20-1; D is undetermined. CDR3 length: 11 amino acids. Germline V gene sequence: CDR1 DFQATT, CDR2 SNEGSKA (reference sequence). V was trimmed by 3 bases and J by 8 bases, leaving 8 bases between them. Here the CDR3 DNA reads TGCAGTGCTAGTGAGTCCCATGAGCAGTTCTTC. It specifies CSASESHEQFF.

The V and J genes are TRBV12-5 and TRBJ1-1, with D perhaps TRBD1 (5 bases). From germline, CDR1 is LGHNT and CDR2 FRNRAP. V was trimmed by 2 bases and J by 7 bases, leaving 11 bases between them. This CDR3 is 13 amino acids long. The CDR3: CASGLSGSVEAFF. The CDR3 bases are TGTGCTAGTGGTTTGTCAGGGTCCGTTGAAGCTTTCTTT.

Regarding this clone: Compared with germline, one end of the junction differs, possibly owing to a read error. V gene TRBV29-1 combines with J gene TRBJ2-1, with TRBD2 matching over 11 bases. CDR1 SQVTM and CDR2 ANQGSEA come from the germline V gene. This CDR3 region has 13 residues. CDR3 in DNA: TGCAGCGTCGAAGGCCTAGCGGGAGGTGAGCAGTTCTTC. This codes for CSVEGLAGGEQFF.

V usage is TRBV7-6 and J usage is TRBJ2-1; TRBD1 agrees at 8 bases. Germline CDR1 and CDR2: SGHVS and FNYEAQ. The CDR3 has 13 residues. With 7 bases clipped from V and 10 bases from J, the junction kept 9 bases outside the gene matches. The CDR3 coding sequence is TGTGCCAGCAACAGGGGGGATAATCAGGAGCAGTTCTTC. This codes for CASNRGDNQEQFF.

This chain connects TRBV7-6 to TRBJ2-7; 8 positions agree with TRBD2. CDR3 length: 15 amino acids. V lost 5 bases to trimming and J lost 2 bases; unmatched junction nucleotides: 8. CDR1 is SGHVS, CDR2 FNYEAQ, per germline. The chain's CDR3 is CASSPTPGLAYEQYF. In nucleotides, the CDR3 is TGTGCCAGCAGCCCAACCCCGGGACTAGCCTACGAGCAGTACTTC.

The chain employs TRBV4-3 and TRBJ2-3; D not resolved. The CDR3 spans 13 residues. The germline gives CDR1 LGHNA, CDR2 YSLEER. V lost 3 bases and J lost 6, with 10 bases in between. This CDR3 is CASSQGRMDTQYF. As DNA, the CDR3 is TGCGCCAGCAGCCAGGGCCGGATGGATACGCAGTATTTT.

The chain is built from TRBV7-9 and TRBJ2-3; D is tentatively TRBD1 or TRBD2 (5 bases each). The CDR3 is made up of 15 amino acids. The germline CDR1 and CDR2 sequences are SEHNR and FQNEAQ (reference sequence). Trimming stripped 4 bases from V and 5 bases from J, with 16 bases between. The CDR3 sequence: CASSSLLRDGDTQYF. CDR3 DNA: TGTGCCAGCAGCTCACTCCTCCGGGACGGAGATACGCAGTATTTT.

The chain joins TRBV20-1 to TRBJ2-7; D call uncertain. CDR3 length: 11 residues. The germline V gene has CDR1 DFQATT and CDR2 SNEGSKA (reference sequence). Between the trimmed V and J ends, which lost 6 bases and 3 bases, there was a span of 9 bases. CDR3 sequence: CSAQPGYEQYF. The CDR3 DNA reads as TGCAGTGCCCAACCCGGCTACGAGCAGTACTTC.

The V and J genes are TRBV27 and TRBJ1-4; 7 bases line up with TRBD1. Per germline, CDR1 MNHEY and CDR2 SMNVEV (reference sequence). J lost 2 bases, V lost 10 bases, and 4 bases had no gene match. This CDR3 has 13 amino acids. The DNA of the CDR3 is TGTGCCACCTCGACAGGGACTAATGAAAAACTGTTTTTT. Its protein is CATSTGTNEKLFF.

This chain links TRBV29-1 with TRBJ2-2; 7 bases fit TRBD2. V shed 3 bases, J shed 2 bases, and the junction held 9 bases outside the gene matches. Germline V gene sequence: CDR1 SQVTM, CDR2 ANQGSEA. The CDR3 is 16 amino acids. The CDR3 DNA sequence: TGCAGCGTTGATGGTGGGCGGGAGACAAACACCGGGGAGCTGTTTTTT. Encoded protein: CSVDGGRETNTGELFF.

The gene calls are TRBV6-5 and TRBJ1-1; D possibly corresponds to TRBD1 (5 bases). This CDR3 spans 15 amino acids. Germline values: CDR1 MNHEY, CDR2 SVGAGI. Trimming shortened V by 0 bases and J by 1 base, and 9 bases separated the two germline ends. CDR3 nucleotide sequence: TGTGCCAGCAGTTACTCCACGACAGCGAACACTGAAGCTTTCTTT. Amino acid sequence: CASSYSTTANTEAFF.

V and J are TRBV30 and TRBJ2-2, with 9 bases matching TRBD2. V shed 8 bases and J 5 bases; nucleotides not matched to a gene: 12. From germline, CDR1 is GTSNPN and CDR2 SVGIG (reference sequence). This CDR3 has 15 amino acids. The CDR3 sequence: CASNSGRGRTGELFF. CDR3 in DNA: TGTGCCAGCAATAGCGGGAGAGGGAGAACCGGGGAGCTGTTTTTT.

DNA of the CDR3: TGTGCCAGCAGCTTAGGGGCTCATAGCGGGAGGGCCCTTGAGACCCAGTACTTC. Its protein product is CASSLGAHSGRALETQYF. This rearrangement joins TRBV11-3 to TRBJ2-5; 11 bases align to TRBD2. The J segment lost 5 bases and the V segment lost 1 base, leaving 12 bases of the junction unmatched. The CDR3 sequence is 18 residues long. Per germline, CDR1 SGHNT and CDR2 YENEEA.

This clone was counted a single time. The chain combines TRBV7-9 with TRBJ2-3, with D tentatively TRBD1 or TRBD2 (5 bases each). This CDR3 has 16 amino acids. The germline V and J ends were trimmed by 4 bases and 3 bases, with 17 bases remaining between them. Germline assignment: CDR1 SEHNR and CDR2 FQNEAQ (reference sequence). The CDR3 loop reads CASSSGSAGDTDTQYF. The CDR3, as DNA: TGTGCCAGCAGCTCAGGGAGTGCAGGCGATACAGATACGCAGTATTTT.

The CDR3 bases are TGTGCCAGCAGCTGGGGCGGGGAGACTCAGTACTTC. Its protein is CASSWGGETQYF. The gene calls are TRBV7-9 and TRBJ2-4; D possibly corresponds to TRBD2 (6 bases). Germline V gene data show CDR1 as SEHNR and CDR2 as FQNEAQ (reference sequence). CDR3 length equals 12 residues. The V gene lost 4 bases and the J gene lost 12 bases, with 13 bases spanning the gap.

This chain links TRBV2 with TRBJ1-4; 8 bases are a match to TRBD1. The CDR3 spans 16 residues. V lost 8 bases and J lost 2; bases outside the gene matches: 10. Germline assignment: CDR1 SNHLY and CDR2 FYNNEI. CDR3 DNA: TGTGCCAGCTTGGCAGGGGGCGCTGGGACTAATGAAAAACTGTTTTTT. Amino acids: CASLAGGAGTNEKLFF.

V usage is TRBV6-5 and J usage is TRBJ2-1; TRBD2 matches at 11 bases. The junction had 3 bases not matched to a gene; V was cut back by 5 bases and J by 3 bases. The CDR3 sequence is 15 residues long. Germline CDR1 reads MNHEY; CDR2 reads SVGAGI. The CDR3 coding sequence is TGTGCCAGCAGTGTACTAGCGGGAGTCTACAATGAGCAGTTCTTC. This encodes CASSVLAGVYNEQFF.

This chain connects TRBV6-5 to TRBJ2-3; 11 positions agree with TRBD2. Germline CDR1 and CDR2: MNHEY and SVGAGI. J was trimmed by 5 bases and V by 6 bases; bases with no gene match: 7. The CDR3 is 15 residues long. The CDR3 loop is CASRLGLAGEDTQYF. Here the CDR3 DNA reads TGTGCCAGCAGACTCGGACTAGCGGGTGAAGATACGCAGTATTTT.

J is TRBJ2-1 and V is TRBV11-2; no firm D call. This CDR3 spans 15 amino acids. Germline-derived CDR1 and CDR2 are SGHAT and FQNNGV. The germline V and J ends were trimmed by 2 bases and 8 bases, with 16 bases remaining between them. CDR3 in amino acids: CASSLNPGPRDEQFF. CDR3 DNA sequence: TGTGCCAGCAGCTTAAACCCGGGCCCTAGGGATGAGCAGTTCTTC.

The CDR3 coding sequence is TGTGCCAGCAGTGATATGAACAGGGCTACCTACGAGCAGTACTTC. It yields the protein CASSDMNRATYEQYF. The genes are TRBV6-1 and TRBJ2-7; D is possibly TRBD1 (6 bases). Germline-derived CDR1 and CDR2 are MNHNS and SASEGT. Trimming removed 3 bases at V and 2 bases at J, with 14 bases between. There are 15 residues in the CDR3.

The chain recombines TRBV19 with TRBJ2-2; D might be TRBD1 or TRBD2, each matching 5 bases. The CDR3 has 14 amino acids. Germline CDR1 reads LNHDA; CDR2 reads SQIVND (reference sequence). V gave up 3 bases and J gave up 3 bases, with 8 bases separating them. CDR3 sequence (DNA): TGTGCCAGTAGTATTTGGGGGTACACCGGGGAGCTGTTTTTT. It codes for CASSIWGYTGELFF. The full variable domain, in which reference TRBV19 and TRBJ2-2 provide the parts outside the CDR3, is DGGITQSPKYLFRKEGQNVTLSCEQNLNHDAMYWYRQDPGQGLRLIYYSQIVNDFQKGDIAEGYSVSREKKESFPLTVTSAQKNPTAFYLCASSIWGYTGELFFGEGSRLTVL.

The chain uses TRBV7-3 and TRBJ2-7; 9 positions match TRBD2. Per the germline V gene, CDR1 is SGHTA and CDR2 is FQGTGA. CDR3 length: 15 amino acids. V lost 1 base and J lost 5; bases outside the gene matches: 6. DNA of the CDR3: TGTGCCAGCAGCTTAAGTGCGGGAGGGCCCCACGAGCAGTACTTC. As protein: CASSLSAGGPHEQYF.

A single count supports this clone. One end of the junction fails to match germline, which may point to a read error. This chain uses TRBV6-1 with TRBJ1-1; D possibly corresponds to TRBD1 (6 bases). CDR3 length: 14 amino acids. Germline V gives CDR1 MNHNS, CDR2 SASEGT. CDR3 loop: CASSETRRDTQAFF. In DNA form, the CDR3 reads TGTGCCAGCAGTGAAACGAGGAGGGACACTCAAGCTTTCTTT.

CDR3 residues: CASSLKNGDYNEQFF. The DNA for the CDR3 is TGTGCCAGCAGCTTAAAAAACGGGGACTACAATGAGCAGTTCTTC. J is TRBJ2-1 and V is TRBV7-3; the D gene is possibly TRBD2 (5 bases). Germline values: CDR1 SGHTA, CDR2 FQGTGA. V was pared by 1 base and J by 3 bases, with 10 bases between. CDR3 length: 15 amino acids.